This T cell receptor beta chain was documented in a study of blood T cell repertoires in COVID-19 (TCRdb year 2020). A note on the overall study: The collaborator samples originated in the United States, Italy and Spain and spanned the acute and convalescent phases of COVID-19. The material from the prospective study consisted of cDNA or gDNA derived from T cells, B-cell-depleted T cells, or PBMCs. The dataset comprised deeply sampled blood TCRbeta repertoires from subjects exposed to, actively infected with, or recovered from COVID-19. The repertoires were made available in a free public database intended to serve as a resource for research on the immune response to SARS-CoV-2. Samples came from the ongoing ImmuneRACE study (first 160 participants) plus 1,254 subjects from 6 global collaborators. The sample metadata nearly always contained a de-identified subject ID, COVID-19 status, age in years and sex. Where available, HLA class I and class II types were taken from metadata supplied by the sample provider and were not determined by assay-based typing. Findings and caveats that apply to the study as a whole: The quantity of clinical and demographic metadata differed by source and by participant and was supplied without curation.

The CDR3 contains 16 residues, cysteine and phenylalanine counted. The retained sequence is limited to the CDR3, 48 bases, with the frame set at the first base. The germline V gene specifies MDHEN as CDR1 and SYDVKM as CDR2. V has 2 bases trimmed and J has 4 bases trimmed; junction bases matching no gene number 7. Each collaborating institution followed its own protocols to collect whole blood in K2EDTA tubes. For TCRbeta analysis, collaborator samples were shipped as frozen whole blood, as isolated PBMCs, or as DNA extracted from either sample type. The immunoSEQ Assay, a bias-controlled multiplex PCR, was used to amplify TCRbeta CDR3 regions from genomic DNA. Under the source paper's analysis protocol: The number of nucleated cells in each sample was estimated by amplification of reference gene primers within the assay. To quantify the absolute abundance of each unique TCRbeta CDR3 rearrangement, sequence reads were collapsed and filtered. For each sample, productive Simpson clonality was calculated as the square root of Simpson's diversity index over productive rearrangements. The source is immuneACCESS, and TCRdb retained only in-frame sequences with V and J called. Part of the clones is not carried over; for the studies checked, unresolved V genes explain less than half of this, and the remainder is unexplained. The DNA was the basis for D and trimming; V, J and clone size are from that table. Recorded for this sample are under 150,000 clones; almost 85% of them occurred a single time. The top ten clonotypes cover about 8% of the sample.

Details on this clone: Its cognate antigen has yet to be identified. No much larger clonotype is one base removed from it; base qualities were not supplied.

Material: peripheral blood. The rearranged segments are TRBV28 and TRBJ2-7; 11 bases in the middle match TRBD2. This sequence originates from a man in his sixties or seventies with active or convalescent COVID-19. Here the CDR3 is given as CASSLELAGGPYEQYF. The DNA sequence reads TGTGCCAGCAGTTTAGAGCTAGCGGGAGGACCTTACGAGCAGTACTTC.